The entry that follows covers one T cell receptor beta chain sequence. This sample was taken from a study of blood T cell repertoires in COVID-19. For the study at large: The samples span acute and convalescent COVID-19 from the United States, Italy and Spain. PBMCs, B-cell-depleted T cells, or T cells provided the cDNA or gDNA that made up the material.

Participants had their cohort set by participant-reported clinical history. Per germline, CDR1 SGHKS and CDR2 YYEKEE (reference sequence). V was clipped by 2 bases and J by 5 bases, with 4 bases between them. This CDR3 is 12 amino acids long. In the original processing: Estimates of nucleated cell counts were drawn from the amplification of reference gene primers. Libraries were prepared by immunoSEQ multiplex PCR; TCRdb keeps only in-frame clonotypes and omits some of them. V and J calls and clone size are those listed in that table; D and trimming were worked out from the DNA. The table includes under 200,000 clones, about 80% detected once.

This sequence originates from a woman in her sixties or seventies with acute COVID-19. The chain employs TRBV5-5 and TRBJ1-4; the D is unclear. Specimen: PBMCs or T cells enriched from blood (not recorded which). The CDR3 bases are TGTGCCAGCAGCTTCGGGAATGAAAAACTGTTTTTT. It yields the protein CASSFGNEKLFF.